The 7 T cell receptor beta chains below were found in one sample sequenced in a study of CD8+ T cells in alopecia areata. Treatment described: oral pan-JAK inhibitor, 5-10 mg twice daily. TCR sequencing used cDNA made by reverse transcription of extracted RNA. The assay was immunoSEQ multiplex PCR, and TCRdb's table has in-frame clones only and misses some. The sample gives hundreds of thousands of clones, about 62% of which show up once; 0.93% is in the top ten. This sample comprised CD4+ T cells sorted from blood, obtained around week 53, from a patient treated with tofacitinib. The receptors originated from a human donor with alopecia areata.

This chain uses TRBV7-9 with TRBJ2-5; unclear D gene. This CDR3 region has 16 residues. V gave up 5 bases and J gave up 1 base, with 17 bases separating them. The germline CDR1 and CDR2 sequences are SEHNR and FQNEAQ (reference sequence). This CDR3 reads CASSPGGKFPQETQYF. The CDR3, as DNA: TGTGCCAGCAGCCCAGGCGGCAAGTTCCCCCAAGAGACCCAGTACTTC.

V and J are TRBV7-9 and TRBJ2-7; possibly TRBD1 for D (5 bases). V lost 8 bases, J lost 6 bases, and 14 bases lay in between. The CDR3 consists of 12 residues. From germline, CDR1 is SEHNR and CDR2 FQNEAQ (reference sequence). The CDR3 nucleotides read TGTGCCAGCCAGGACACGTTGGGCGAGCAGTACTTC. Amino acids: CASQDTLGEQYF.

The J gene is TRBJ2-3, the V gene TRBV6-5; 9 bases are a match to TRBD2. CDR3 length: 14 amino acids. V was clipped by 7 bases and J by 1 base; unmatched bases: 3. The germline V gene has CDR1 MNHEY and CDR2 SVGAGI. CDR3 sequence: CASKRGVGTDTQYF. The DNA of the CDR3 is TGTGCCAGCAAGCGGGGGGTAGGCACAGATACGCAGTATTTT.

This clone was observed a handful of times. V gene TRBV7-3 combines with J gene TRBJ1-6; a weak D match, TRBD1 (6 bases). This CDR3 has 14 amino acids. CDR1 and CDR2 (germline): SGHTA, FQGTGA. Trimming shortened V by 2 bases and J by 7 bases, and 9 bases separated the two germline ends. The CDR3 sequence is CASSLRGQNSPLHF. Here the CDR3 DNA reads TGTGCCAGCAGCTTACGTGGACAGAATTCACCCCTCCACTTT.

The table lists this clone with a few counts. CDR3 sequence: CASSIAPGMNTEAFF. For the CDR3, the DNA is TGTGCCAGTAGTATTGCCCCGGGGATGAACACTGAAGCTTTCTTT. The J gene is TRBJ1-1, the V gene TRBV19; no reliable D call. Germline CDR1 is LNHDA and CDR2 is SQIVND (reference sequence). The CDR3 spans 15 residues. V was shortened by 3 bases and J by 0 bases, with 11 bases between the two germline ends.

CDR3 bases: TGTGCCTGGAATGTACAGGGCAACTACGAGCAGTACTTC. Its translation: CAWNVQGNYEQYF. The chain couples TRBV30 to TRBJ2-7; tentatively, D is TRBD1 (6 bases). The germline V gene encodes CDR1 GTSNPN and CDR2 SVGIG (reference sequence). CDR3 size: 13 residues. The V end lost 4 bases, the J end lost 3 bases, and 13 bases lay between the germline ends.

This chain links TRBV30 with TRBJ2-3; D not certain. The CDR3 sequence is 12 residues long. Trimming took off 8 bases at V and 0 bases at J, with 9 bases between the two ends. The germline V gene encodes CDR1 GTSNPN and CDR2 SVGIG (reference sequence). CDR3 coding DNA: TGTGCCGGTAGAGCTAGCACAGATACGCAGTATTTT. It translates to CAGRASTDTQYF.